Shown below are 24 T cell receptor beta chains from a single sample sequenced in a study of Ad26.COV2.S vaccination and SARS-CoV-2 variants. Treatment defined: 15 to 20 received Ad26.COV2.S at low or high dose, single or two shots; 5 received placebo; per-sample allocation not given. Samples came from day 63 after the first vaccine or placebo injection. Assay: immunoSEQ multiplex PCR; the TCRdb copy retains only in-frame clones and omits some. This sample has 500,000 or so clones, with 87% found just once. This material consisted of peripheral blood, taken in a trial of Ad26.COV2.S vaccine versus placebo. Receptors were obtained from a person between 18 and 60 years old who received the Ad26.COV2.S COVID-19 vaccine or a placebo.

The V and J genes are TRBV18 and TRBJ2-7; TRBD1 matches at 10 bases. The CDR3 runs to 17 residues. The J segment lost 2 bases and the V segment lost 2 bases, leaving 9 bases of the junction unmatched. The V gene's germline CDR1 is KGHSH and CDR2 LQKENI. This chain's CDR3 is CASSPNVGTGVTYEQYF. DNA for the CDR3: TGTGCCAGCTCACCAAATGTCGGGACAGGGGTTACCTACGAGCAGTACTTC. The variable domain in full, with the rest retrieved from reference TRBV18 and TRBJ2-7, is NAGVMQNPRHLVRRRGQEARLRCSPMKGHSHVYWYRQLPEEGLKFMVYLQKENIIDESGMPKERFSAEFPKEGPSILRIQQVVRGDSAAYFCASSPNVGTGVTYEQYFGPGTRLTVT.

The chain is built from TRBV30 and TRBJ2-7; D not resolved. Germline assignment: CDR1 GTSNPN and CDR2 SVGIG (reference sequence). The CDR3 loop spans 11 amino acids. V shed 3 bases and J shed 4 bases, with 7 bases lying between them. The CDR3 protein is CAWRVNYEQYF. DNA of the CDR3: TGTGCCTGGAGGGTGAATTACGAGCAGTACTTC.

The V gene is TRBV20-1, the J gene TRBJ2-2; D unresolved. V lost 6 bases and J 4 bases, leaving 6 bases between the germline ends. Germline-derived CDR1 and CDR2 are DFQATT and SNEGSKA (reference sequence). The CDR3 loop spans 11 amino acids. Written as DNA, the CDR3 is TGCAGTGCGAGCGCCACCGGGGAGCTGTTTTTT. This encodes CSASATGELFF.

The rearrangement uses TRBV25-1 and TRBJ1-6, with 8 bases matching TRBD1. The CDR3 spans 15 residues. J gave up 6 bases and V 6 bases, and 7 bases lay outside the gene matches. CDR1 and CDR2 (germline): MGHDK, SYGVNS. Written as DNA, the CDR3 is TGTGCCAGCAGAGACGACAGGGGAGTTAATTCACCCCTCCACTTT. It is translated as CASRDDRGVNSPLHF. Supplemented by reference TRBV25-1 and TRBJ1-6, the full variable domain reads EADIYQTPRYLVIGTGKKITLECSQTMGHDKMYWYQQDPGMELHLIHYSYGVNSTEKGDLSSESTVSRIRTEHFPLTLESARPSHTSQYLCASRDDRGVNSPLHFGNGTRLTVT.

V is TRBV11-3 and J is TRBJ2-1; 7 nucleotides agree with TRBD2. This CDR3 has 14 amino acids. J was trimmed by 5 bases and V by 6 bases; bases with no gene match: 7. Germline CDR1 is SGHNT and CDR2 is YENEEA. Written as DNA, the CDR3 is TGTGCCAGCAGTCCGAGCGGGATCGACAATGAGCAGTTCTTC. Encoded protein: CASSPSGIDNEQFF.

V usage is TRBV19 and J usage is TRBJ2-3; 8 bases line up with TRBD1. The germline gives CDR1 LNHDA, CDR2 SQIVND (reference sequence). The CDR3 contains 13 residues. Losses at the gene ends were 6 bases for V and 5 bases for J; bases not matched to a gene: 4. This CDR3 reads CASRKTGEDTQYF. The CDR3 region has the DNA TGTGCCAGTAGGAAGACAGGGGAAGATACGCAGTATTTT.

The chain uses TRBV3-1 (or the pseudogene TRBV3-2) and TRBJ1-2; the D gene is possibly TRBD1 (5 bases). Trimming took 4 bases from V and 6 from J, leaving 18 bases between them. The CDR3 consists of 15 residues. Germline V gene data show CDR1 as LGHDT and CDR2 as YNNKEL (reference sequence). CDR3 amino acids: CASSPNPGTGDGYTF. CDR3 nucleotide sequence: TGTGCCAGCAGCCCGAATCCCGGGACGGGCGATGGCTACACCTTC.

The V gene is TRBV19, the J gene TRBJ2-1, with 8 bases identical to TRBD2. The CDR3 covers 15 residues. The germline V gene encodes CDR1 LNHDA and CDR2 SQIVND (reference sequence). J was trimmed by 10 bases and V by 5 bases; bases with no gene match: 13. The chain's CDR3 is CASSSPTSGRYEQFF. The CDR3 DNA is TGTGCCAGTAGTTCACCCACCAGCGGGAGATACGAGCAGTTCTTC.

The chain combines TRBV27 with TRBJ2-2, with 9 bases that match TRBD1. V lost 6 bases to trimming and J lost 6 bases; unmatched junction nucleotides: 8. The CDR3 is 15 residues long. Germline V CDR1 and CDR2: MNHEY, SMNVEV (reference sequence). CDR3 loop: CASRATGGFPGELFF. The CDR3 bases are TGTGCCAGCAGGGCGACAGGGGGTTTTCCCGGGGAGCTGTTTTTT.

The chain joins TRBV19 to TRBJ1-4, with D unresolved. The CDR3 contains 17 residues. The germline gives CDR1 LNHDA, CDR2 SQIVND (reference sequence). Trimming took 3 bases from V and 12 from J, leaving 26 bases between them. The CDR3, as DNA: TGTGCCAGTAGTATGGGAGCAGGCTTATTACCCCAAACAGAACTGTTTTTT. It codes for CASSMGAGLLPQTELFF.

V gene TRBV2 combines with J gene TRBJ2-7; D perhaps matches TRBD2 (6 bases). Germline V CDR1 and CDR2: SNHLY, FYNNEI. Trimming took off 1 base at V and 0 bases at J, with 13 bases between the two ends. The CDR3 extends over 16 amino acids. The CDR3, as DNA: TGTGCCAGCAGTGAAGTCTGGGGGGTTAACTCCTACGAGCAGTACTTC. Protein: CASSEVWGVNSYEQYF.

This clone was detected once. The chain uses TRBV29-1 and TRBJ2-3; D unresolved. CDR3 length equals 12 residues. Deletions cut 3 bases from V and 1 base from J, with 5 bases between. Germline V gene data show CDR1 as SQVTM and CDR2 as ANQGSEA. The CDR3 region has the DNA TGCAGCGTTGAGCTCGGCACAGATACGCAGTATTTT. It is translated as CSVELGTDTQYF.

J is TRBJ2-3 and V is TRBV5-6; 12 nucleotides line up with TRBD2. CDR3 length: 17 residues. In germline, CDR1 is SGHDT, CDR2 YYEEEE. The trim removed 3 bases at V and 2 bases at J, leaving 7 bases unmatched. The CDR3 region has the DNA TGTGCCAGCAGCTCCAAACTAGCGGGAGGACTCACAGATACGCAGTATTTT. This codes for CASSSKLAGGLTDTQYF.

This clone was seen a single time. This rearrangement joins TRBV28 to TRBJ2-3; TRBD2 matches 7 bases. Looked up from germline, CDR1 is MDHEN and CDR2 is SYDVKM. The CDR3 runs to 14 residues. The V gene end was trimmed by 4 bases and the J gene end by 4 bases; junction bases not matched to a gene: 5. The CDR3 DNA follows: TGTGCCAGCAGTTCAGGACTAGTTCCAGATACGCAGTATTTT. This encodes CASSSGLVPDTQYF.

In DNA, the CDR3 is TGCGCCAGCAGCCAGATTACGGGATTCGTCGAGCAGTACTTC. This encodes CASSQITGFVEQYF. V gene TRBV4-3 combines with J gene TRBJ2-7; tentative D call: TRBD2 (5 bases). The CDR3 is 14 amino acids. Germline V gives CDR1 LGHNA, CDR2 YSLEER. The V end was cut by 3 bases, the J end by 6 bases, with 15 bases between.

The chain uses TRBV27 and TRBJ2-7; the D call may be TRBD1 or TRBD2 (6 bases each). The V end lost 7 bases, the J end lost 0 bases, and 10 bases lay between the germline ends. The CDR3 length is 13 residues. Germline CDR1 is MNHEY and CDR2 is SMNVEV (reference sequence). The DNA for the CDR3 is TGTGCCAGCAAGGGGGGCGGCTCCTACGAGCAGTACTTC. Encoded protein: CASKGGGSYEQYF.

In its sample, this clone was seen a few times. The same CDR3 also results from other DNA sequences found in this sample. V and J are TRBV19 and TRBJ2-1, with no clear D. The germline gives CDR1 LNHDA, CDR2 SQIVND (reference sequence). This CDR3 is 10 amino acids long. V lost 8 bases and J 4 bases, leaving 3 bases between the germline ends. The CDR3, as DNA: TGTGCCAGTGGTTACAATGAGCAGTTCTTC. It translates to CASGYNEQFF. The full variable domain, completed using reference TRBV19 and TRBJ2-1, is DGGITQSPKYLFRKEGQNVTLSCEQNLNHDAMYWYRQDPGQGLRLIYYSQIVNDFQKGDIAEGYSVSREKKESFPLTVTSAQKNPTAFYLCASGYNEQFFGPGTRLTVL.

The chain carries TRBV5-6 and TRBJ1-6; no firm D call. The V gene lost 0 bases and the J gene lost 2 bases, with 12 bases spanning the gap. Germline loops: CDR1 SGHDT, CDR2 YYEEEE. The CDR3 runs to 17 residues. The CDR3 DNA reads as TGTGCCAGCAGCTTGGCCGGCAACTCTCCCTATAATTCACCCCTCCACTTT. Its protein product is CASSLAGNSPYNSPLHF.

CDR3 bases: TGTGCCAGTAGTATAAACAGAGTTGGAGAGCAGTTCTTC. Amino acids: CASSINRVGEQFF. The chain joins TRBV19 to TRBJ2-1; D uncertain. CDR3 size: 13 residues. V was shortened by 2 bases and J by 10 bases, with 12 bases between the two germline ends. Germline V gene lookup returns CDR1 LNHDA and CDR2 SQIVND (reference sequence).

The CDR3 sequence: CASTDRSLYGYTF. In DNA form, the CDR3 reads TGTGCCAGTACGGACAGGTCGCTCTATGGCTACACCTTC. The chain is built from TRBV28 and TRBJ1-2, with 7 bases matching TRBD1. Germline V gene lookup returns CDR1 MDHEN and CDR2 SYDVKM. V lost 9 bases, J lost 4 bases, and 8 bases stayed unmatched. The CDR3 has 13 residues.

The DNA for the CDR3 is TGTGCCAGCAGTTCCGGGACTAGCGAGTACAATGAGCAGTTCTTC. Amino acids: CASSSGTSEYNEQFF. The chain links TRBV27 to TRBJ2-1; 10 bases align to TRBD2. Looked up from germline, CDR1 is MNHEY and CDR2 is SMNVEV (reference sequence). This CDR3 contains 15 residues. With 4 bases clipped from V and 4 bases from J, the junction kept 4 bases outside the gene matches.

Many counts were recorded for this clone. The genes are TRBV28 and TRBJ1-3; possible D gene TRBD1, 6 bases. V was shortened by 6 bases and J by 0 bases, with 15 bases between the two germline ends. From germline, CDR1 is MDHEN and CDR2 SYDVKM. This CDR3 contains 16 residues. CDR3 region: CASRRDGGFSGNTIYF. CDR3 nucleotides: TGTGCCAGCAGGAGAGACGGGGGCTTCTCTGGAAACACCATATATTTT.

The chain has TRBV4-3 and TRBJ1-2, with TRBD1 as a possible D gene (5 bases). V dropped 0 bases and J dropped 7 bases, with 15 bases sitting between them. Germline V CDR1 and CDR2: LGHNA, YSLEER. CDR3 size: 15 residues. The CDR3 bases are TGCGCCAGCAGCCAAGAGGGGACGGCCTCAGCTGGCTACACCTTC. Translating gives CASSQEGTASAGYTF.

CDR3 protein: CATSASRRQDRYNEQFF. The CDR3 nucleotides read TGTGCCACCAGTGCCTCGAGGAGGCAGGACAGGTACAATGAGCAGTTCTTC. This chain joins TRBV24-1 and TRBJ2-1; 7 bases line up with TRBD1. CDR1 is KGHDR, CDR2 SFDVKD, per germline. CDR3 length equals 17 residues. V lost 5 bases to trimming and J lost 4 bases; unmatched junction nucleotides: 13.